These 19 T cell receptor beta chains were all obtained from the same sample, sequenced in a study of regulatory T cells in long-lasting Graves disease. Time point noted: newly diagnosed GD, antithyroid drugs for less than 3 months. PBMCs were the source of the RNA used for TCR sequencing. In building TCR beta libraries, iRepertoire HTBI primers were used together with Arm-PCR of CDR3 regions. Each CDR3 protein gets one entry after TCRdb re-called the multiplex PCR reads with MiXCR. Here the sample spans about 620,000 distinct CDR3 sequences, 16% being singletons. These data were also reused for a study on T cells in Graves' hyperthyroidism and ophthalmopathy.

Sequencing used peripheral blood mononuclear cells (PBMCs), obtained at new diagnosis, from a patient treated with antithyroid drugs. These TCRs come from a woman younger than 45 with Graves disease.

The rearrangement links TRBV5-6 to TRBJ2-1; 14 bases agree with TRBD2. CDR1 SGHDT and CDR2 YYEEEE come from the germline V gene. V dropped 4 bases and J dropped 10; count of bases not matched to a gene: 7. CDR3 length: 15 residues. The CDR3 DNA reads as TGTGCCAGCAGCCGAGGGGGACTAGCGGGAGAAGAGCAGTTCTTC. It encodes CASSRGGLAGEEQFF.

Ten or more counts support this clonotype. J is TRBJ2-2 and V is TRBV2, with 9 bases identical to TRBD2. After removal of 6 bases from V and 8 bases from J, the junction contained 7 bases not matched to a gene. Germline V gene lookup returns CDR1 SNHLY and CDR2 FYNNEI. This CDR3 comprises 14 residues. The CDR3 sequence: CASSRLAAQGELFF. Here the CDR3 DNA reads TGTGCCAGCAGCAGACTAGCGGCGCAGGGGGAGCTGTTTTTT.

This clonotype has only a few counts. The V and J genes are TRBV5-8 and TRBJ2-7, with 8 positions matching TRBD1. CDR3 length: 16 amino acids. Trimming took 4 bases from V and 5 from J; bases not matched to a gene: 14. Germline lookup yields CDR1 SGHTS and CDR2 YDEGEE. CDR3 protein: CASSPWGQVDPDEQYF. The CDR3 DNA follows: TGTGCCAGCAGCCCTTGGGGACAGGTTGATCCGGACGAGCAGTACTTC.

This clonotype appeared many times. V gene TRBV5-1 combines with J gene TRBJ2-1, with D possibly TRBD2 on 5 matching bases. The ends were cut back, 4 bases at V and 5 bases at J, with 10 bases in the middle. This CDR3 has 13 residues. Germline V lookup: CDR1 SGHRS, CDR2 YFSETQ. The CDR3 sequence: CASSDQRNNEQFF. As DNA, the CDR3 is TGCGCCAGCAGCGACCAGCGGAACAATGAGCAGTTCTTC.

This clonotype was detected many times. The chain uses TRBV6-1 and TRBJ2-7; a weak D match, TRBD2 (5 bases). Germline-derived CDR1 and CDR2 are MNHNS and SASEGT. Trimming stripped 5 bases from V and 8 bases from J, with 19 bases between. The CDR3 loop spans 14 amino acids. The DNA for the CDR3 is TGTGCCAGCAGTACCCCGGACTCGGTCCGCAAGCAGTACTTC. It yields the protein CASSTPDSVRKQYF.

The V call is TRBV28, the J call TRBJ1-5; D perhaps matches TRBD1 (5 bases). With 7 bases removed from V and 9 bases from J, the gap between germline ends came to 13 bases. Per germline, CDR1 MDHEN and CDR2 SYDVKM. The CDR3 loop spans 12 amino acids. The CDR3 spells CASTPGMRPQHF. As DNA, the CDR3 is TGTGCCAGCACCCCAGGGATGAGGCCCCAGCATTTT. Combining the CDR3 with reference TRBV28 and TRBJ1-5 gives the whole variable domain DVKVTQSSRYLVKRTGEKVFLECVQDMDHENMFWYRQDPGLGLRLIYFSYDVKMKEKGDIPEGYSVSREKKERFSLILESASTNQTSMYLCASTPGMRPQHFGDGTRLSIL.

This clonotype was seen a few times. Germline is not matched at one junction end, which may reflect a read error. The V call is TRBV12-3 or TRBV12-4, the J call TRBJ2-1; 7 bases align to TRBD2. This CDR3 is 14 amino acids long. CDR3 bases: TGTGCCAGCAGACCCCTAGCGGCCCTCAATGAGCAGCTCTTC. Translation: CASRPLAALNEQLF.

This clonotype has ten or more counts. This chain joins TRBV29-1 and TRBJ2-4; a weak D match, TRBD1 (6 bases). The CDR3 runs to 14 residues. From germline, CDR1 is SQVTM and CDR2 ANQGSEA. Trimming removed 4 bases at V and 3 bases at J, with 13 bases between. The CDR3 region is CSVVSDSHKNIQYF. For the CDR3, the DNA is TGCAGCGTTGTATCGGACAGCCACAAAAACATTCAGTACTTC.

V is TRBV6-9 and J is TRBJ2-7, with 7 bases identical to TRBD2. The CDR3 extends over 14 amino acids. The V gene's germline CDR1 is MNHGY and CDR2 SVAAGI. The V and J ends lost 4 bases and 5 bases, in that order; junction bases with no gene match: 8. CDR3 in amino acids: CASSSRGGVNEQYF. In DNA form, the CDR3 reads TGTGCCAGCAGTTCCCGCGGGGGAGTGAACGAGCAGTACTTC.

This chain links TRBV3-1 with TRBJ1-4, with D unresolved. Trimming removed 4 bases at V and 4 bases at J, with 7 bases between. The CDR3 contains 13 residues. Germline values: CDR1 LGHDT, CDR2 YNNKEL (reference sequence). The CDR3 sequence: CASSPWGNEKLFF. In DNA, the CDR3 is TGTGCCAGCAGCCCTTGGGGTAATGAAAAACTGTTTTTT.

This rearrangement joins TRBV4-1 to TRBJ1-4; 9 bases align to TRBD1. The CDR3 is made up of 15 amino acids. V lost 1 base and J lost 4; bases outside the gene matches: 1. Germline V lookup: CDR1 MGHRA, CDR2 YSYEKL. This CDR3 reads CASSQGDRDNEKLFF. The DNA for the CDR3 is TGCGCCAGCAGCCAAGGGGACAGGGATAATGAAAAACTGTTTTTT.

This clonotype was observed a handful of times. The CDR3 protein is CAWSPPGTQREKLFF. The CDR3 nucleotides read TGTGCCTGGAGTCCCCCTGGCACCCAGCGGGAAAAACTGTTTTTT. The V gene is TRBV30, the J gene TRBJ1-4, with D unclear. This CDR3 is built from 15 residues. V was shortened by 2 bases and J by 8 bases, with 18 bases between the two germline ends. Looked up from germline, CDR1 is GTSNPN and CDR2 is SVGIG (reference sequence).

This rearrangement joins TRBV6-2 or TRBV6-3 to TRBJ1-4; D remains ambiguous. This CDR3 is built from 13 residues. Trimming stripped 2 bases from V and 6 bases from J, with 7 bases between. Germline V CDR1 and CDR2: MNHEY, SVGEGT. CDR3 sequence reads: CASSYTHYEKLFF. CDR3 in DNA: TGTGCCAGCAGTTACACCCATTATGAAAAACTGTTTTTT.

This clonotype was recorded at least ten times. The CDR3, as DNA: TGCGCCAGCAGCTTGGAGATAGCCTACGAGCAGTACTTC. It is translated as CASSLEIAYEQYF. The genes are TRBV5-1 and TRBJ2-7; D gene unclear. CDR1 is SGHRS, CDR2 YFSETQ, per germline. The length of the CDR3 is 13 residues. Deletions cut 0 bases from V and 2 bases from J, with 6 bases between.

This clonotype was counted at least ten times. The gene calls are TRBV12-3 or TRBV12-4 and TRBJ1-4, with a weak D call TRBD1 (5 bases). The CDR3 has 17 amino acids. V lost 6 bases to trimming and J lost 3 bases, with 20 bases between them. The CDR3 sequence: CASSQGVSRTSNEKLFF. The CDR3 coding sequence is TGTGCCAGCAGCCAAGGGGTCTCGCGAACCTCTAATGAAAAACTGTTTTTT.

With regard to this clonotype: Germline and junction disagree at one end, which may indicate a read error. The rearrangement uses TRBV30 and TRBJ2-7; the D gene is possibly TRBD1 (5 bases). Per germline, CDR1 GTSNPN and CDR2 SVGIG (reference sequence). This CDR3 region has 13 residues. In DNA, the CDR3 is TGTTCCTGGACCCAGGGAAATGGGTACGAGCAGTACTTC. Translated: CSWTQGNGYEQYF. The complete variable domain, with remaining parts taken from reference TRBV30 and TRBJ2-7, reads SQTIHQWPATLVQPVGSPLSLECTVEGTSNPNLYWYRQAAGRGLQLLFYSVGIGQISSEVPQNLSASRPQDRQFILSSKKLLLSDSGFYLCSWTQGNGYEQYFGPGTRLTVT.

At least ten counts were recorded for this clonotype. The genes are TRBV6-2 or TRBV6-3 and TRBJ2-7; TRBD1 agrees at 9 bases. J lost 1 base, V lost 6 bases, and 7 bases had no gene match. CDR1 MNHEY and CDR2 SVGEGT come from the germline V gene. This CDR3 is 15 amino acids long. The CDR3 loop is CASRRTGANSYEQYF. The DNA for the CDR3 is TGTGCCAGCAGAAGGACAGGGGCGAATTCCTACGAGCAGTACTTC.

This clonotype was seen a few times. The CDR3 protein is CASSLAGVDTNTEAFF. In nucleotides, the CDR3 is TGCGCCAGCAGCTTGGCAGGGGTTGATACGAACACTGAAGCTTTCTTT. V gene TRBV5-1 combines with J gene TRBJ1-1, with a weak D call TRBD1 (6 bases). V lost 0 bases, J lost 1 base, and 13 bases lay in between. This CDR3 region has 16 residues. Germline V lookup: CDR1 SGHRS, CDR2 YFSETQ.

This sequence joins TRBV14 and TRBJ2-3, with a weak D call TRBD1 (6 bases). The CDR3 has 16 residues. V was shortened by 4 bases and J by 2 bases, with 16 bases between the two germline ends. Germline V gene data show CDR1 as SGHDN and CDR2 as FVKESK. The CDR3 loop is CASSLEDRPITDTQYF. CDR3 in DNA: TGTGCCAGCAGCCTAGAGGACAGACCCATCACAGATACGCAGTATTTT.